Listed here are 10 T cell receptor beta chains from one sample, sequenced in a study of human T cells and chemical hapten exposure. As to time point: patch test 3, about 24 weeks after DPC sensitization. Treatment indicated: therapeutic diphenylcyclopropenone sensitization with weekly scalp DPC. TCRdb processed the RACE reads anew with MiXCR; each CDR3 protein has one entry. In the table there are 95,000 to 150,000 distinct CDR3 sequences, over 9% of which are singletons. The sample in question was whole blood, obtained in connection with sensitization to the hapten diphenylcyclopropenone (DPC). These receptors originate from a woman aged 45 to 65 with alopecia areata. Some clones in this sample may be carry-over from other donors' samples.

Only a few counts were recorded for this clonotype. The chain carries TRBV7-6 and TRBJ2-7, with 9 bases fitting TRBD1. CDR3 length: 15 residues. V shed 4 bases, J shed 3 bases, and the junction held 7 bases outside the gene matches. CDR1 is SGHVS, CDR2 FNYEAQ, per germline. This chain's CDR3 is CASSSGTGNFYEQYF. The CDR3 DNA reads TGTGCCAGCAGCTCCGGGACAGGGAACTTCTACGAGCAGTACTTC.

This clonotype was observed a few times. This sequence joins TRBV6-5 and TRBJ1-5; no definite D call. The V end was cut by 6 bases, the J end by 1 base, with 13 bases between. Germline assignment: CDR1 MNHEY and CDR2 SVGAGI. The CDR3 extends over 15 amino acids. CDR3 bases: TGTGCCAGCAGACCAGTGGGTTTAAGCAATCAGCCCCAGCATTTT. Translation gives CASRPVGLSNQPQHF.

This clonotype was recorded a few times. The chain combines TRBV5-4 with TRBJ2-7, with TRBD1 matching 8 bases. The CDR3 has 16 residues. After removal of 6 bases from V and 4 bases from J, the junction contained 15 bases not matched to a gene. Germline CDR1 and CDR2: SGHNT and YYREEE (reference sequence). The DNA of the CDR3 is TGTGCCAGCACTGTGACAGGGGCGGAGGTAAGGTACGAGCAGTACTTC. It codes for CASTVTGAEVRYEQYF.

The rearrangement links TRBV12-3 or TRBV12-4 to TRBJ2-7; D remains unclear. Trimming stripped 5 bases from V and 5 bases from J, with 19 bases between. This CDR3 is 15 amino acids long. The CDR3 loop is CASSPRARPTHEQYF. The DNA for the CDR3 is TGTGCCAGCAGTCCACGGGCGCGTCCTACCCACGAGCAGTACTTC.

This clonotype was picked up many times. Here the CDR3 reads CSVGDTFYNEQFF. CDR3 in DNA: TGCAGCGTTGGGGACACGTTCTACAATGAGCAGTTCTTC. This chain uses TRBV29-1 with TRBJ2-1; weak D call: TRBD1 (6 bases). Trimming shortened V by 4 bases and J by 3 bases, and 10 bases separated the two germline ends. The CDR3 is 13 residues long. Germline V gives CDR1 SQVTM, CDR2 ANQGSEA.

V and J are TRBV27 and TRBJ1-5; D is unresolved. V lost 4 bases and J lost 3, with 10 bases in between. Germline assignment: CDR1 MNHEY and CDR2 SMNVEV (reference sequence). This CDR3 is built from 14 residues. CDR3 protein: CASSYGGVNQPQHF. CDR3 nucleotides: TGTGCCAGCAGTTACGGCGGTGTCAATCAGCCCCAGCATTTT.

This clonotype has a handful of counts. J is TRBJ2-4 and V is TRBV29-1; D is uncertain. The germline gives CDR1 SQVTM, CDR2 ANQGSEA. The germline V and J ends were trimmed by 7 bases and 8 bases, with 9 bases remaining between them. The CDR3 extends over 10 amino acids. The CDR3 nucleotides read TGCAGCGGGTATGAAGACATTCAGTACTTC. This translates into CSGYEDIQYF.

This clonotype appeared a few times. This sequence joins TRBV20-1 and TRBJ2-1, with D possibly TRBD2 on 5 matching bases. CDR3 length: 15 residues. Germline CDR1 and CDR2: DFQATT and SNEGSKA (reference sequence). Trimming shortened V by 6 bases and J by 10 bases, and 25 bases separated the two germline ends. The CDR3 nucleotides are TGCAGTGCCCAACCTAGGATTACGGGAAGCGGAGAGCAGTTCTTC. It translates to CSAQPRITGSGEQFF.

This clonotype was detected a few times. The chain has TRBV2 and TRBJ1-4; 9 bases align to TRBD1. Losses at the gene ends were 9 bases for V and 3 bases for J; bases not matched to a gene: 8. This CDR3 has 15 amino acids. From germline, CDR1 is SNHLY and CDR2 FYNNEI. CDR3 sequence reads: CASRYRGQSNEKLFF. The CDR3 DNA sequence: TGTGCCAGTCGGTACAGGGGGCAGTCTAATGAAAAACTGTTTTTT.

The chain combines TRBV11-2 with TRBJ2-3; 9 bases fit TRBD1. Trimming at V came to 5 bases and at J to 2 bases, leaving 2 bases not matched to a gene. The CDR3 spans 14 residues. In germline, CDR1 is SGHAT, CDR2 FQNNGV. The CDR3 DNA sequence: TGTGCCAGCAGCGGACAGGGGTACACAGATACGCAGTATTTT. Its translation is CASSGQGYTDTQYF.